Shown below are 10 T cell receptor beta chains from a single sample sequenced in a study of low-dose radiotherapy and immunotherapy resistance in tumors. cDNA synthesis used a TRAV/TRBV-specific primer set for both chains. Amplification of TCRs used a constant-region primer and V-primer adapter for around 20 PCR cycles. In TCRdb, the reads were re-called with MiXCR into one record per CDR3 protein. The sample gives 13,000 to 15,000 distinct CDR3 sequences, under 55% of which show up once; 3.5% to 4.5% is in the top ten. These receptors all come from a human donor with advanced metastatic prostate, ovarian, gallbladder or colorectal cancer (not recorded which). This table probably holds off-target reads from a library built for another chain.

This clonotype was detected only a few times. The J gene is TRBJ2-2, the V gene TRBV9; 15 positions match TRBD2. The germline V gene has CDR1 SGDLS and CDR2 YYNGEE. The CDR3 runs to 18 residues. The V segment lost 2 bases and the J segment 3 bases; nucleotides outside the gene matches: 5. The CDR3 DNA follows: TGTGCCAGCAGCGTCGGACTAGCGGGAGGGCGGGACACCGGGGAGCTGTTTTTT. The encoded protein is CASSVGLAGGRDTGELFF.

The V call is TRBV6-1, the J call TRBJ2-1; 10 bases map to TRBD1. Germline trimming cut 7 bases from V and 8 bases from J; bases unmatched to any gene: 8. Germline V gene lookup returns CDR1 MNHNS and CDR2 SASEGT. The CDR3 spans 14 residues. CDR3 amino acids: CASNDRGRIDEQFF. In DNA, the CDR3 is TGTGCCAGCAACGACAGGGGGCGTATCGATGAGCAGTTCTTC.

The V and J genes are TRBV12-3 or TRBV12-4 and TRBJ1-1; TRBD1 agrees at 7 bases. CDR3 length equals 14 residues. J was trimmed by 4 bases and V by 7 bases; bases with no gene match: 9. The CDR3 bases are TGTGCCAGCACCATGACACCAGGGGGCACTGAAGCTTTCTTT. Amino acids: CASTMTPGGTEAFF.

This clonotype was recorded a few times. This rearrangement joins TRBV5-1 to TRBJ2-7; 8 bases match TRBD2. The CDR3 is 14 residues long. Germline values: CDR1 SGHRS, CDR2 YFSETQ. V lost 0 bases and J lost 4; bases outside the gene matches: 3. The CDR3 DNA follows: TGCGCCAGCAGCTTGGCTGCTAGCGGGTACGAGCAGTACTTC. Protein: CASSLAASGYEQYF.

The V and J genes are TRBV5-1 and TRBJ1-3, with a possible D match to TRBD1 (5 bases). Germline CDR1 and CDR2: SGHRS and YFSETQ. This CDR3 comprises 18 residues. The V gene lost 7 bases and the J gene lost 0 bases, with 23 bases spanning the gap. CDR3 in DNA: TGCGCCAGCGGGCCAAACTATCGGGACTCAAGCTCTGGAAACACCATATATTTT. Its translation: CASGPNYRDSSSGNTIYF.

The CDR3 loop reads CASSYEREGYEQYF. CDR3 nucleotide sequence: TGTGCCAGCAGTTACGAGCGGGAGGGCTACGAGCAGTACTTC. The V call is TRBV6-5, the J call TRBJ2-7; the match to TRBD2 covers 10 bases. The CDR3 is 14 residues long. Looked up from germline, CDR1 is MNHEY and CDR2 is SVGAGI. The ends lost 2 bases at V and 3 bases at J; junction bases unmatched: 1.

CDR3 coding DNA: TGTGCCAGCAGCCCCACTAGCGGGAGCTACAATGAGCAGTTCTTC. The encoded protein is CASSPTSGSYNEQFF. The rearrangement links TRBV7-2 to TRBJ2-1, with 11 nucleotides matching TRBD2. Trimming at V came to 5 bases and at J to 3 bases, leaving 3 bases not matched to a gene. CDR3 length equals 15 residues. From germline, CDR1 is SGHTA and CDR2 FQGNSA.

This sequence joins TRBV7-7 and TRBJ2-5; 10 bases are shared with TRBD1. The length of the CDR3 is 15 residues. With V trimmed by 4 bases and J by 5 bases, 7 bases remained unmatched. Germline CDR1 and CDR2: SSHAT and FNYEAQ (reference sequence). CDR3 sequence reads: CASSSDRGLSETQYF. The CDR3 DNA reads TGTGCCAGCAGCTCGGACAGGGGGTTGTCGGAGACCCAGTACTTC.

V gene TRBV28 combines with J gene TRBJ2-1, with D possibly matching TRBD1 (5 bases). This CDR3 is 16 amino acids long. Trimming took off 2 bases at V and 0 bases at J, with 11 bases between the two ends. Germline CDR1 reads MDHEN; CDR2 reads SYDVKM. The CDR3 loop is CASSLRPGRSYNEQFF. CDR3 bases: TGTGCCAGCAGTTTACGCCCAGGGCGCTCCTACAATGAGCAGTTCTTC. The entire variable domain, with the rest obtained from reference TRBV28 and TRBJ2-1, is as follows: DVKVTQSSRYLVKRTGEKVFLECVQDMDHENMFWYRQDPGLGLRLIYFSYDVKMKEKGDIPEGYSVSREKKERFSLILESASTNQTSMYLCASSLRPGRSYNEQFFGPGTRLTVL.

CDR3 amino acids: CASSEYPLGELFF. CDR3 DNA: TGTGCCAGCAGTGAATATCCCCTGGGGGAGCTGTTTTTT. V and J are TRBV6-1 and TRBJ2-2; D not resolved. The germline gives CDR1 MNHNS, CDR2 SASEGT. V was pared by 2 bases and J by 8 bases, with 9 bases between. The CDR3 is made up of 13 amino acids.